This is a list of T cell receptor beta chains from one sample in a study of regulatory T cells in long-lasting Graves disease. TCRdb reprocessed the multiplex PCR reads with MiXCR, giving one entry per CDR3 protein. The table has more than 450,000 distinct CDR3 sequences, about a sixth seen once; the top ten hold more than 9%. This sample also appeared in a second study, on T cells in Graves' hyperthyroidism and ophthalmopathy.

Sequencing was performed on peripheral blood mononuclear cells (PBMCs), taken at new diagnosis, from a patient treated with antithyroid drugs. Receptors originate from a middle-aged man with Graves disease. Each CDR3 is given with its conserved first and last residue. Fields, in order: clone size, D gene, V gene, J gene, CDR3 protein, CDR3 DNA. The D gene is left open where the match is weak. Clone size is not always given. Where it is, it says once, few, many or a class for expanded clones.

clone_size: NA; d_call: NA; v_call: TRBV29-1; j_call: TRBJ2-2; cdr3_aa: CSVYLQRNTGELFF; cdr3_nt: TGCAGCGTGTACCTACAGCGAAACACCGGGGAGCTGTTTTTT
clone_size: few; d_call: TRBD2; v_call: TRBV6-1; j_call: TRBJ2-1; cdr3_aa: CASSEEGTRVFDEQFF; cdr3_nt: TGTGCCAGCAGTGAAGAGGGGACTAGAGTTTTCGATGAGCAGTTCTTC
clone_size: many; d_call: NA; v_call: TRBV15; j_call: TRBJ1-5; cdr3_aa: CATSREHFSNQPQHF; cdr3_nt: TGTGCCACCAGCAGAGAACATTTTAGCAATCAGCCCCAGCATTTT
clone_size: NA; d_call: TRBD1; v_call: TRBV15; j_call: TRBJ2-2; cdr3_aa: CATSRRTGGVTGELFF; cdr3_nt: TGTGCCACCAGCAGACGGACAGGGGGCGTCACCGGGGAGCTGTTTTTT
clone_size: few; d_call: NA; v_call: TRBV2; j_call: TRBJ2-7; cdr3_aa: CASTRQAYEQYF; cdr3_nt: TGTGCCAGCACCAGACAGGCCTACGAGCAGTACTTC
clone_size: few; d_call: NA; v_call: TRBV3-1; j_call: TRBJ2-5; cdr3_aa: CASRLRSWATRETQYF; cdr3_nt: TGTGCCAGCAGACTTAGAAGCTGGGCGACGAGGGAGACCCAGTACTTC
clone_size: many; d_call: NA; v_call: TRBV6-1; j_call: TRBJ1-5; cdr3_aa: CASSRDGLWTQHF; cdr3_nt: TGTGCCAGCAGTAGGGACGGACTCTGGACCCAGCATTTT
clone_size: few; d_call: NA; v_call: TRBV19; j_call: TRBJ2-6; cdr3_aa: CASSTTGSGANVLTF; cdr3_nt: TGTGCCAGTAGTACTACAGGCTCCGGGGCCAACGTCCTGACTTTC
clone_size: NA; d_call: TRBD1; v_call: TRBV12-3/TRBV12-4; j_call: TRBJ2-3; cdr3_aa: CASSRNQQGAADTQYF; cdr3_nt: TGTGCCAGCAGCCGCAACCAACAGGGGGCCGCAGATACGCAGTATTTT
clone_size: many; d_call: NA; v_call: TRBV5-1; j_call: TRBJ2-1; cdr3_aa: CASSLAGGRVGSNEQFF; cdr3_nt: TGCGCCAGCAGCTTGGCAGGGGGGAGAGTGGGTTCCAATGAGCAGTTCTTC
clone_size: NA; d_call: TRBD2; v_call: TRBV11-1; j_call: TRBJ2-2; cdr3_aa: CASSLGLADYGELFF; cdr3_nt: TGTGCCAGCAGCTTAGGACTAGCGGACTACGGGGAGCTGTTTTTT
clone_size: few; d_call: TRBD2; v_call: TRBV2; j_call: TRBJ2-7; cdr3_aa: CASRYGTSGFERYF; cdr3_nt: TGTGCCAGCAGGTACGGGACTAGCGGATTCGAGCGGTACTTC
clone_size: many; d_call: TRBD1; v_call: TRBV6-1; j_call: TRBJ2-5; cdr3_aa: CASSDREGETQYF; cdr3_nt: TGTGCCAGCAGCGACAGGGAAGGAGAGACCCAGTACTTC
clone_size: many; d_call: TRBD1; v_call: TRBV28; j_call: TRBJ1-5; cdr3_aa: CASLGQGGLRNQPQHF; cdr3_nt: TGTGCCAGCCTCGGACAGGGCGGTTTGCGCAATCAGCCCCAGCATTTT